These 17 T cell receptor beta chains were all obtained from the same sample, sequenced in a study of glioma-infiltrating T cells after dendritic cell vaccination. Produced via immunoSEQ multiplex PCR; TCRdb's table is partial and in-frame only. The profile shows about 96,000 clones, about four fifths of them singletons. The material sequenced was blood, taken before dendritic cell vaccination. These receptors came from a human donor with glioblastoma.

CDR3 residues: CASSPHGQGTDTQYF. CDR3 in DNA: TGCGCCAGCAGCCCACACGGACAGGGTACAGATACGCAGTATTTT. This sequence joins TRBV5-1 and TRBJ2-3; TRBD1 agrees at 8 bases. This CDR3 comprises 15 residues. Germline CDR1 is SGHRS and CDR2 is YFSETQ. Unmatched junction bases numbered 7, after V lost 4 bases and J lost 3 bases.

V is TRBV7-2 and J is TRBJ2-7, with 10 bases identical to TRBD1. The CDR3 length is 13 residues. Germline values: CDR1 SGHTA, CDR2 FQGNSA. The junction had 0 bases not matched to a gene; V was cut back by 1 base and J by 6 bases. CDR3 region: CASSLGTGGEQYF. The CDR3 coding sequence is TGTGCCAGCAGCTTAGGGACAGGGGGCGAGCAGTACTTC.

CDR3 nucleotide sequence: TGTGCCAGCAGGGAGACAGAGTCGAAGTATTTCTTT. This encodes CASRETESKYFF. The rearrangement links TRBV7-9 to TRBJ1-1, with D possibly being TRBD1 (5 bases). CDR3 size: 12 residues. Trimming removed 6 bases at V and 13 bases at J, with 18 bases between. Germline-derived CDR1 and CDR2 are SEHNR and FQNEAQ (reference sequence).

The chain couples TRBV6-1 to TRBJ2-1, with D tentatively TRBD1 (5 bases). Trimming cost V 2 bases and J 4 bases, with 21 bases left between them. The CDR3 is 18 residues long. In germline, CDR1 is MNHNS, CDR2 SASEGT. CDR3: CASSEFYVGGREYNEQFF. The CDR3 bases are TGTGCCAGCAGTGAATTTTATGTCGGTGGCAGGGAATACAATGAGCAGTTCTTC.

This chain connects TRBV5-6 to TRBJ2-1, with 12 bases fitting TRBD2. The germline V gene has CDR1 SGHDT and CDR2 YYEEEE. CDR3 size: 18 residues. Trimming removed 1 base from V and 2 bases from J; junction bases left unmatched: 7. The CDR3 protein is CASSLKTWTSGTYNEQFF. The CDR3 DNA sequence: TGTGCCAGCAGCTTGAAAACCTGGACTAGCGGGACCTACAATGAGCAGTTCTTC.

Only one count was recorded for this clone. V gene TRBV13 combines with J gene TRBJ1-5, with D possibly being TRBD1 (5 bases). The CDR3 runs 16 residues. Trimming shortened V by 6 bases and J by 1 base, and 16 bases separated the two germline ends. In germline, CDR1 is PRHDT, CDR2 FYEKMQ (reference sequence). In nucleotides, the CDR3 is TGTGCCAGCAGTCCAACCAGGGTCACGAGCAATCAGCCCCAGCATTTT. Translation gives CASSPTRVTSNQPQHF.

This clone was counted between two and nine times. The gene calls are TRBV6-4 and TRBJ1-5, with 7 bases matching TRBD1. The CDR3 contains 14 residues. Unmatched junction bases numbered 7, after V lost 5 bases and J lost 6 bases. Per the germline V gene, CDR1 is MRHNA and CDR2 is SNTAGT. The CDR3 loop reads CASSLDRSTQPQHF. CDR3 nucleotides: TGTGCCAGCAGTTTGGACAGGTCTACTCAGCCCCAGCATTTT.

CDR3 amino acids: CASSQGVGEQYF. CDR3 bases: TGTGCCAGCAGCCAAGGGGTCGGCGAGCAGTACTTC. The chain employs TRBV7-9 and TRBJ2-7; possibly TRBD1 for D (5 bases). CDR3 length: 12 amino acids. Germline CDR1 is SEHNR and CDR2 is FQNEAQ (reference sequence). V was cut by 5 bases and J by 6 bases, with 11 bases left in between.

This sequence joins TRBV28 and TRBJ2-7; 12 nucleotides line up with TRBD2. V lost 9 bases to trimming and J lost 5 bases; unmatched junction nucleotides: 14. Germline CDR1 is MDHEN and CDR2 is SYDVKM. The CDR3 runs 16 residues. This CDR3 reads CASQTSGRTKGDEQYF. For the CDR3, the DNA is TGTGCCAGTCAGACTAGCGGGAGAACGAAAGGGGACGAGCAGTACTTC.

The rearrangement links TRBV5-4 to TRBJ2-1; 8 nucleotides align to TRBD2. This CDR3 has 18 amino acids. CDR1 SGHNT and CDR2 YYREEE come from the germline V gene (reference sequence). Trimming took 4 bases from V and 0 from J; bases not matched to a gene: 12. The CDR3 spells CASSGDLSGKSSYNEQFF. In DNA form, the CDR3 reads TGTGCCAGCAGCGGGGACCTTAGCGGGAAAAGCTCCTACAATGAGCAGTTCTTC.

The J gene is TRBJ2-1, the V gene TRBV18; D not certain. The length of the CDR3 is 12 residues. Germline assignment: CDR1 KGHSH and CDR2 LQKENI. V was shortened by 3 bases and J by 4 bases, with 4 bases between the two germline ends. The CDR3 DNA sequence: TGTGCCAGCTCACCTACTTACAATGAGCAGTTCTTC. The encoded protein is CASSPTYNEQFF.

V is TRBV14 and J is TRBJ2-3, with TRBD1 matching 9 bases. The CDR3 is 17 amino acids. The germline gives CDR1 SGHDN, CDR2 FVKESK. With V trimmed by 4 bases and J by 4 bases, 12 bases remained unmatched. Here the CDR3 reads CASSPLPGTGRADTQYF. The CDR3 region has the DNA TGTGCCAGCAGCCCCCTCCCCGGGACAGGGCGCGCAGATACGCAGTATTTT.

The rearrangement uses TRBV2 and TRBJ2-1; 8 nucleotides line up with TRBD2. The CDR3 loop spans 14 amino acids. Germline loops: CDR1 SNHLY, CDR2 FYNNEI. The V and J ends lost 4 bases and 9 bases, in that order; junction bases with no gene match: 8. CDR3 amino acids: CASSVDPGGVEQFF. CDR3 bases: TGTGCCAGCAGTGTCGACCCCGGGGGGGTTGAGCAGTTCTTC.

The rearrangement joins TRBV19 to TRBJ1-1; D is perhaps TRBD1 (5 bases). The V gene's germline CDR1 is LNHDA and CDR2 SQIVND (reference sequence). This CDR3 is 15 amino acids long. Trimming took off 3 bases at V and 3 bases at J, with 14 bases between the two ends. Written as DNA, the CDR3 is TGTGCCAGTAGTATTATGGCAGGGAGGGACACTGAAGCTTTCTTT. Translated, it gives CASSIMAGRDTEAFF.

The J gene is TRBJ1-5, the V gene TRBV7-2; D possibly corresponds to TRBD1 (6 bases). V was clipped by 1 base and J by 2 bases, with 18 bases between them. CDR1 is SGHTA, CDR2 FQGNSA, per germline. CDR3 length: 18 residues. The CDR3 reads CASSLDRAGVRGNQPQHF. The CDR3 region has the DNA TGTGCCAGCAGCTTAGACAGGGCGGGGGTGCGGGGCAATCAGCCCCAGCATTTT.

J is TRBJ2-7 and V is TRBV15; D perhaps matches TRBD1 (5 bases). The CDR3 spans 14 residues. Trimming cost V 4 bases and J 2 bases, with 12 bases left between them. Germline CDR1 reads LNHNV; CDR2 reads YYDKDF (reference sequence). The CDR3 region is CATSMSGLPYEQYF. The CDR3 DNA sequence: TGTGCCACCAGCATGTCAGGGCTGCCCTACGAGCAGTACTTC.

The CDR3 DNA reads TGTGCCAGCAGCGTAGGTTTACTAGCGGGAGAAGAGACCCAGTACTTC. This gives the protein CASSVGLLAGEETQYF. The chain employs TRBV9 and TRBJ2-5; 11 bases match TRBD2. From germline, CDR1 is SGDLS and CDR2 YYNGEE. The CDR3 runs to 16 residues. The V segment lost 0 bases and the J segment 3 bases; nucleotides outside the gene matches: 4. The full variable domain, with the rest looked up from reference TRBV9 and TRBJ2-5, is DSGVTQTPKHLITATGQRVTLRCSPRSGDLSVYWYQQSLDQGLQFLIQYYNGEERAKGNILERFSAQQFPDLHSELNLSSLELGDSALYFCASSVGLLAGEETQYFGPGTRLLVL.